The subject of this entry is one TCR beta chain. The protocol was immunoSEQ multiplex PCR, while the TCRdb copy is restricted to in-frame clones and leaves out a portion. The sample holds roughly 500,000 clones, around 78% seen once. The data originate from a study of shared T cell receptors in the human thymus. The CDR3 has 18 residues. The trim removed 5 bases at V and 0 bases at J, leaving 13 bases unmatched. Germline V gene lookup returns CDR1 SGHVS and CDR2 FQNEAQ. These same records also appear under a second study, on human thymus T cells. From that paper: Resections from corrective heart surgery provided thymus tissue. Thymic and blood repertoires seemed to show skewed V and J gene use. Related studies noted strongly shared thymic repertoires across unrelated people.

V gene TRBV7-8 combines with J gene TRBJ1-3, with 7 bases lining up with TRBD1. Sequencing used thymocytes. The clonotype originates from a boy younger than two with a congenital heart defect. The CDR3 here is CASSARQGFASSGNTIYF. The CDR3 bases are TGTGCCAGCAGCGCACGACAGGGATTCGCTAGCTCTGGAAACACCATATATTTT.